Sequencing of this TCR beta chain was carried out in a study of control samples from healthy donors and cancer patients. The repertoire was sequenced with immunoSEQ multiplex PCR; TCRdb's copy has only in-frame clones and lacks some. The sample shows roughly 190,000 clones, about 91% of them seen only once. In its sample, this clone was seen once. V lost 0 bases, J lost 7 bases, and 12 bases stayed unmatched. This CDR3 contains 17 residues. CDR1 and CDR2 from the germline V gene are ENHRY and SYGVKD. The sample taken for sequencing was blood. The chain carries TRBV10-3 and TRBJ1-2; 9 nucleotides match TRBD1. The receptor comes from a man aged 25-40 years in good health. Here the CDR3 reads CAISESPFRDRASGYTF. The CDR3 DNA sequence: TGTGCCATCAGTGAGTCCCCATTCCGGGACAGGGCCAGTGGCTACACCTTC.